Below are 31 T cell receptor beta chains sequenced from a single sample in a study of tumour-infiltrating T cells in Burkitt lymphoma. Libraries were prepared by immunoSEQ multiplex PCR; TCRdb keeps only in-frame clonotypes and omits some of them. The data hold about 9,200 clones, with more than 55% observed a single time. The specimen was tumor tissue. Receptor source: a human donor with diffuse large B-cell lymphoma.

The V and J genes are TRBV10-1 and TRBJ1-1; TRBD1 is a possible D gene (5 bases). Trimming left V 3 bases short and J 2 bases short, with 13 bases between. The length of the CDR3 is 15 residues. CDR1 is WNHNN, CDR2 SYGVQD, per germline (reference sequence). This CDR3 is CASSEGAGINTEAFF. The CDR3, as DNA: TGCGCCAGCAGTGAAGGAGCAGGGATAAACACTGAAGCTTTCTTT.

This clone was counted a few times. The chain couples TRBV4-1 to TRBJ2-1; 10 bases agree with TRBD2. Germline CDR1 MGHRA, CDR2 YSYEKL. J lost 8 bases, V lost 1 base, and 8 bases had no gene match. The CDR3 length is 16 residues. DNA for the CDR3: TGCGCCAGCAGCCAAGGTCTAGCGGGGGCGAGGGATGAGCAGTTCTTC. It codes for CASSQGLAGARDEQFF.

V usage is TRBV25-1 and J usage is TRBJ1-2; D not resolved. Trimming took 1 base from V and 8 from J, leaving 11 bases between them. Germline V gene lookup returns CDR1 MGHDK and CDR2 SYGVNS. This CDR3 has 13 residues. CDR3 DNA: TGTGCCAGCAGTGAATGGGATCTTGGGGGCTACACCTTC. Protein: CASSEWDLGGYTF.

This clone was counted between two and nine times. The rearrangement links TRBV4-1 to TRBJ2-7; D may match TRBD1 or TRBD2 (6 bases each). The CDR3 consists of 16 residues. The V gene's germline CDR1 is MGHRA and CDR2 YSYEKL. Trimming removed 4 bases at V and 0 bases at J, with 16 bases between. CDR3 nucleotide sequence: TGCGCCAGCAGCCTTCAACCGGGGGCCCCCTCCTACGAGCAGTACTTC. It is translated as CASSLQPGAPSYEQYF.

This clone was found a few times. CDR3 nucleotides: TGCGCCAGCAGCCAAGATTCGAGGACTGAAGCTTTCTTT. Protein product: CASSQDSRTEAFF. The chain links TRBV4-1 to TRBJ1-1; D gene unclear. The CDR3 length is 13 residues. CDR1 is MGHRA, CDR2 YSYEKL, per germline. The ends were cut back, 0 bases at V and 5 bases at J, with 7 bases in the middle.

The V and J genes are TRBV5-1 and TRBJ1-2; D not resolved. Germline V gene data show CDR1 as SGHRS and CDR2 as YFSETQ. V lost 4 bases, J lost 4 bases, and 17 bases lay in between. The CDR3 is 15 amino acids. In nucleotides, the CDR3 is TGCGCCAGCAGCCCTACGTGGGAACGTACCTATGGCTACACCTTC. Translating it yields CASSPTWERTYGYTF.

J is TRBJ1-5 and V is TRBV7-9, with D maybe TRBD1 (6 bases). V lost 1 base and J lost 5, with 12 bases in between. The CDR3 contains 15 residues. Germline values: CDR1 SEHNR, CDR2 FQNEAQ (reference sequence). The CDR3, as DNA: TGTGCCAGCAGCTTAGGGAGGGGGGGCCATCAGCCCCAGCATTTT. Translated, it gives CASSLGRGGHQPQHF. The full variable domain, with the rest looked up from reference TRBV7-9 and TRBJ1-5, is DTGVSQNPRHKITKRGQNVTFRCDPISEHNRLYWYRQTLGQGPEFLTYFQNEAQLEKSRLLSDRFSAERPKGSFSTLEIQRTEQGDSAMYLCASSLGRGGHQPQHFGDGTRLSIL.

The chain links TRBV7-9 to TRBJ1-4; 8 bases are a match to TRBD1. Germline lookup yields CDR1 SEHNR and CDR2 FQNEAQ (reference sequence). The CDR3 consists of 18 residues. The V gene end was trimmed by 4 bases and the J gene end by 0 bases; junction bases not matched to a gene: 10. CDR3 residues: CASSYHGTGFSTNEKLFF. The CDR3 DNA is TGTGCCAGCAGCTACCACGGGACAGGATTTTCAACTAATGAAAAACTGTTTTTT. The whole variable domain, filled in from reference TRBV7-9 and TRBJ1-4, reads DTGVSQNPRHKITKRGQNVTFRCDPISEHNRLYWYRQTLGQGPEFLTYFQNEAQLEKSRLLSDRFSAERPKGSFSTLEIQRTEQGDSAMYLCASSYHGTGFSTNEKLFFGSGTQLSVL.

There are a few counts of this clone. This chain links TRBV18 with TRBJ2-5; 10 bases are a match to TRBD2. V gave up 5 bases and J gave up 1 base; unmatched junction bases: 7. CDR1 is KGHSH and CDR2 is LQKENI in the germline V gene. The CDR3 is made up of 16 amino acids. DNA of the CDR3: TGTGCCAGCTCATATCTAGCGGGAGAGGGCCAAGAGACCCAGTACTTC. Translating gives CASSYLAGEGQETQYF.

This chain links TRBV10-3 with TRBJ1-5; weak D call: TRBD1 (5 bases). CDR3 size: 15 residues. Germline CDR1 ENHRY, CDR2 SYGVKD. Trimming removed 4 bases from V and 4 bases from J, with 14 bases in between. The CDR3 reads CAISGTGGTNQPQHF. The CDR3 DNA sequence: TGTGCCATCAGTGGGACGGGGGGGACTAATCAGCCCCAGCATTTT.

This clone came up a few times. The CDR3 reads CASSRDPGNSPLHF. The CDR3 coding sequence is TGTGCCAGCAGCCGGGACCCGGGTAATTCACCCCTCCACTTT. The chain employs TRBV5-4 and TRBJ1-6, with D possibly being TRBD1 (5 bases). The V gene lost 4 bases and the J gene lost 6 bases, with 11 bases spanning the gap. Germline values: CDR1 SGHNT, CDR2 YYREEE (reference sequence). This CDR3 contains 14 residues.

J is TRBJ1-1 and V is TRBV11-2; D unresolved. Trimming removed 0 bases from V and 1 base from J, with 9 bases in between. Germline V gives CDR1 SGHAT, CDR2 FQNNGV. The CDR3 covers 15 residues. The CDR3 bases are TGTGCCAGCAGCTTAGACGCGGGTAGGAACACTGAAGCTTTCTTT. Translating it yields CASSLDAGRNTEAFF.

In its sample, this clone was seen a few times. The V call is TRBV6-1, the J call TRBJ1-5; a possible D gene is TRBD1 (6 bases). Germline V CDR1 and CDR2: MNHNS, SASEGT. The CDR3 has 15 amino acids. The germline V and J ends were trimmed by 3 bases and 6 bases, with 15 bases remaining between them. The CDR3 is CASSERGTWGQPQHF. The CDR3 nucleotides read TGTGCCAGCAGTGAGAGAGGGACATGGGGTCAGCCCCAGCATTTT.

The chain has TRBV5-6 and TRBJ2-7; 9 positions agree with TRBD1. V was pared by 0 bases and J by 7 bases, with 8 bases of the junction left unmatched. This CDR3 spans 15 amino acids. CDR1 and CDR2 from the germline V gene are SGHDT and YYEEEE. The chain's CDR3 is CASSLAPGQGYEQYF. CDR3 nucleotides: TGTGCCAGCAGCTTGGCCCCGGGACAGGGATATGAGCAGTACTTC.

This clone was seen a handful of times. This rearrangement joins TRBV7-2 to TRBJ1-6, with TRBD1 matching 7 bases. Per germline, CDR1 SGHTA and CDR2 FQGNSA. The CDR3 covers 14 residues. The J segment lost 14 bases and the V segment lost 5 bases, leaving 12 bases of the junction unmatched. The CDR3 bases are TGTGCCAGCAGCATGGGGACAGCCCTTCAGGCCCTCCACTTT. Its protein product is CASSMGTALQALHF.

A single count supports this clone. The chain recombines TRBV30 with TRBJ2-7; the match to TRBD1 covers 10 bases. In germline, CDR1 is GTSNPN, CDR2 SVGIG (reference sequence). Unmatched junction bases numbered 13, after V lost 5 bases and J lost 12 bases. The CDR3 spans 13 residues. CDR3 loop: CAWGPGQGLSRYF. The CDR3, as DNA: TGTGCCTGGGGGCCGGGACAGGGGCTCTCTCGGTACTTC. The full variable domain, in which reference TRBV30 and TRBJ2-7 provide the parts outside the CDR3, is SQTIHQWPATLVQPVGSPLSLECTVEGTSNPNLYWYRQAAGRGLQLLFYSVGIGQISSEVPQNLSASRPQDRQFILSSKKLLLSDSGFYLCAWGPGQGLSRYFGPGTRLTVT.

The chain joins TRBV5-4 to TRBJ2-4; 8 nucleotides align to TRBD2. J lost 1 base, V lost 1 base, and 7 bases had no gene match. Per the germline V gene, CDR1 is SGHNT and CDR2 is YYREEE (reference sequence). This CDR3 comprises 17 residues. CDR3 protein: CASSLTGGGPAKNIQYF. The DNA for the CDR3 is TGTGCCAGCAGCTTGACGGGCGGGGGGCCGGCCAAAAACATTCAGTACTTC.

V usage is TRBV5-8 and J usage is TRBJ2-3; no reliable D call. Germline CDR1 is SGHTS and CDR2 is YDEGEE. This CDR3 spans 13 amino acids. Trimming took off 4 bases at V and 2 bases at J, with 8 bases between the two ends. Written as DNA, the CDR3 is TGTGCCAGCAGCACCTCTCTCACAGATACGCAGTATTTT. This codes for CASSTSLTDTQYF.

The chain recombines TRBV27 with TRBJ1-1, with D perhaps matching TRBD1 (5 bases). The CDR3 extends over 12 amino acids. Trimming shortened V by 8 bases and J by 5 bases, and 12 bases separated the two germline ends. Germline CDR1 MNHEY, CDR2 SMNVEV (reference sequence). The CDR3: CASLNGGTEAFF. DNA for the CDR3: TGTGCCAGCCTTAACGGGGGGACTGAAGCTTTCTTT.

The genes are TRBV7-9 and TRBJ2-7; tentatively, D is TRBD1 (5 bases). Trimming removed 10 bases at V and 0 bases at J, with 19 bases between. Germline V gives CDR1 SEHNR, CDR2 FQNEAQ (reference sequence). CDR3 length equals 15 residues. CDR3 amino acids: CATQDRRLSSYEQYF. CDR3 nucleotide sequence: TGTGCCACTCAAGACAGACGTTTAAGCTCCTACGAGCAGTACTTC.

There are a few counts of this clone. The CDR3 DNA follows: TGTGCCAGTACCCGAGGGGGGATTACAGATACGCAGTATTTT. It codes for CASTRGGITDTQYF. The rearrangement joins TRBV19 to TRBJ2-3; D tentatively fits TRBD1 or TRBD2 (6 bases each). Germline assignment: CDR1 LNHDA and CDR2 SQIVND (reference sequence). V shed 7 bases and J shed 3 bases, with 14 bases lying between them. This CDR3 comprises 14 residues.

In its sample, this clone ranks as medium-sized. The chain uses TRBV5-1 and TRBJ2-3, with D unclear. The ends were cut back, 0 bases at V and 0 bases at J, with 8 bases in the middle. The germline CDR1 and CDR2 sequences are SGHRS and YFSETQ. CDR3 size: 15 residues. The CDR3 here is CASSLDGTSTDTQYF. CDR3 nucleotides: TGCGCCAGCAGCTTGGACGGAACTAGCACAGATACGCAGTATTTT.

The genes are TRBV5-4 and TRBJ2-5, with D possibly TRBD1 on 5 matching bases. The CDR3 contains 15 residues. V shed 4 bases and J shed 1 base, with 14 bases lying between them. CDR1 SGHNT and CDR2 YYREEE come from the germline V gene (reference sequence). This CDR3 reads CASSDARAIQETQYF. Here the CDR3 DNA reads TGTGCCAGCAGCGATGCCAGGGCTATCCAAGAGACCCAGTACTTC.

This clone was seen a few times. This chain uses TRBV27 with TRBJ1-1; D not certain. Trimming removed 3 bases at V and 2 bases at J, with 7 bases between. The CDR3 runs to 13 residues. The germline V gene encodes CDR1 MNHEY and CDR2 SMNVEV (reference sequence). The CDR3 bases are TGTGCCAGCAGTTTCGTCGCTAACACTGAAGCTTTCTTT. Its protein is CASSFVANTEAFF.

The chain has TRBV29-1 and TRBJ2-7; D not certain. The germline CDR1 and CDR2 sequences are SQVTM and ANQGSEA. Trimming removed 7 bases at V and 0 bases at J, with 10 bases between. This CDR3 is built from 12 residues. This chain's CDR3 is CSASFSSYEQYF. CDR3 DNA sequence: TGCAGCGCCTCTTTTAGCTCCTACGAGCAGTACTTC.

This clone is labeled as medium-sized. The J gene is TRBJ1-6, the V gene TRBV7-6; D is undetermined. In germline, CDR1 is SGHVS, CDR2 FNYEAQ. V was trimmed by 2 bases and J by 9 bases, leaving 14 bases between them. The CDR3 has 15 amino acids. This CDR3 reads CASSLRWEAGSPLHF. CDR3 DNA sequence: TGTGCCAGCAGCTTACGGTGGGAAGCTGGTTCACCCCTCCACTTT.

The CDR3: CASSPRSRNGYTF. CDR3 coding DNA: TGTGCCAGCTCACCTAGGTCCAGGAATGGCTACACCTTC. V gene TRBV18 combines with J gene TRBJ1-2; D ambiguous. The CDR3 contains 13 residues. The germline gives CDR1 KGHSH, CDR2 LQKENI. Trimming pared 3 bases from V and 6 bases from J, leaving 11 bases between.

The sample holds a few counts of this clone. This rearrangement joins TRBV2 to TRBJ1-2, with TRBD1 as a possible D gene (6 bases). Looked up from germline, CDR1 is SNHLY and CDR2 is FYNNEI. The CDR3 contains 14 residues. V was trimmed by 3 bases and J by 0 bases, leaving 8 bases between them. The CDR3 sequence: CASSDRGTNYGYTF. The CDR3 region has the DNA TGTGCCAGCAGTGACAGGGGAACTAACTATGGCTACACCTTC.

This chain uses TRBV7-2 with TRBJ1-5; D is undetermined. Germline lookup yields CDR1 SGHTA and CDR2 FQGNSA. The CDR3 totals 15 residues. With 5 bases removed from V and 3 bases from J, the gap between germline ends came to 14 bases. CDR3 in amino acids: CASSPYASINQPQHF. DNA of the CDR3: TGTGCCAGCAGCCCATACGCTAGCATCAATCAGCCCCAGCATTTT.

The rearrangement links TRBV7-2 to TRBJ2-2; no firm D call. The CDR3 length is 13 residues. Between the trimmed V and J ends, which lost 1 base and 6 bases, there was a span of 6 bases. Germline CDR1 reads SGHTA; CDR2 reads FQGNSA. The CDR3 is CASSLEISGELFF. The CDR3 DNA follows: TGTGCCAGCAGCTTAGAAATCTCCGGGGAGCTGTTTTTT. The variable domain in full, completed from reference TRBV7-2 and TRBJ2-2, reads GAGVSQSPSNKVTEKGKDVELRCDPISGHTALYWYRQSLGQGLEFLIYFQGNSAPDKSGLPSDRFSAERTGGSVSTLTIQRTQQEDSAVYLCASSLEISGELFFGEGSRLTVL.

The genes are TRBV5-5 and TRBJ1-5; D uncertain. V lost 1 base and J 0 bases, leaving 8 bases between the germline ends. Per the germline V gene, CDR1 is SGHKS and CDR2 is YYEKEE (reference sequence). The CDR3 has 15 amino acids. This chain's CDR3 is CASSLTRNSNQPQHF. Written as DNA, the CDR3 is TGTGCCAGCAGCTTGACGCGGAATAGCAATCAGCCCCAGCATTTT.